This TCR beta chain was recovered during a study of response to subunit inactivated influenza vaccine. There are 14 residues in the CDR3. The V gene lost 3 bases and the J gene lost 5 bases, with 13 bases spanning the gap. Germline V lookup: CDR1 SGHNT, CDR2 YYREEE (reference sequence). TCRdb recomputed calls from the RT-PCR reads with MiXCR, one row per CDR3 protein. The table shows about 830,000 distinct CDR3 sequences, with under 20% occurring only once. J is TRBJ2-3 and V is TRBV5-4; D is tentatively TRBD1 or TRBD2 (6 bases each). This sequence originates from a man between 45 and 60 years old who received an inactivated influenza vaccine. The material was PBMCs from blood, obtained roughly 5 days after vaccination. The DNA of the CDR3 is TGTGCCAGCAGCTCGGGGGCCGCCCGAGATACGCAGTATTTT. It yields the protein CASSSGAARDTQYF.